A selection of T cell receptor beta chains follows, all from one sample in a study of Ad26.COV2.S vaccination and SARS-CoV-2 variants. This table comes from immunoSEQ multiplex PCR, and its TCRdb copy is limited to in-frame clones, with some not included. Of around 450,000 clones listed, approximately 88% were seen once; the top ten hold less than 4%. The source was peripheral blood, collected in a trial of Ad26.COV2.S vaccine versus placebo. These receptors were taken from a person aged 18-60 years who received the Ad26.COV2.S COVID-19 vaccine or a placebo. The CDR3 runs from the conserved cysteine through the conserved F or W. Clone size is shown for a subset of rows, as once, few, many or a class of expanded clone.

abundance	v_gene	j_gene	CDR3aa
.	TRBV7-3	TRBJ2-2	CASSDRVNTGELFF
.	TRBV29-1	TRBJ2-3	CSVAGAWADTQYF
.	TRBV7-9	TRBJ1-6	CASSLRDAGESPLHF
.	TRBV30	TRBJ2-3	CAWSKGGDGDTQYF
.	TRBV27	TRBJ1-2	CASTPANTNYGYTF
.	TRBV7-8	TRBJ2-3	CASSLMTGLRADTQYF
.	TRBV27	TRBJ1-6	CASSYRTGQINSPLHF
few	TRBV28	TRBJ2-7	CASSFPGASYEQYF
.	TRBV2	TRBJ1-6	CASSVDRRNSPLHF
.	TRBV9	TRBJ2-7	CASSVAYEQYF
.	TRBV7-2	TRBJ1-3	CASSDPGAGGNTIYF
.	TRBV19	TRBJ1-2	CASRPGANNRYGYTF
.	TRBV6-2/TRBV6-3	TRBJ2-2	CASSLGTATGELFF
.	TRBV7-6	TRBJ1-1	CASSPTGRTEAFF
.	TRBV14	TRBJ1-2	CASSQDPGAPHGYTF
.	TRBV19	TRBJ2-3	CASSIMTDTQYF
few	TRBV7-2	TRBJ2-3	CASSLESATDTQYF
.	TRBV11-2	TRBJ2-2	CASSAGRGNTGELFF
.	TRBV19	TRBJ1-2	CASSMLIGARSNYGYTF
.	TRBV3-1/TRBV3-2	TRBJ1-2	CASSPNPGFYGYTF
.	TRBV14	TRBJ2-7	CASSPQGSRLYEQYF
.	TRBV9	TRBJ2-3	CASSVVVGGVDTQYF
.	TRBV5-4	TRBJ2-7	CASSFYSGGYEQYF
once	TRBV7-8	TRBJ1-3	CASIRDTFSGNTIYF
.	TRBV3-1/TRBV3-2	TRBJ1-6	CASSQGWGAESPLHF
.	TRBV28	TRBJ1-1	CASSLIGVPTEAFF
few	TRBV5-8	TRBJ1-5	CASSLLRGVQPQHF
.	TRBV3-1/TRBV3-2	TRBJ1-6	CASSQPDRADNSPLHF
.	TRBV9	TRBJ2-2	CASSTGGTGELFF
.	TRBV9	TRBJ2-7	CASSVALGGEQYF
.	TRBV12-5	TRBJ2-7	CASGLGRDRQAYEQYF
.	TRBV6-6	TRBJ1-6	CASSQTNYNSPLHF
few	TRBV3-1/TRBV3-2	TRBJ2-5	CASSQGQLGGHF
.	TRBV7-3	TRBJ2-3	CASSPGPMEDTQYF
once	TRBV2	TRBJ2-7	CASSAGRDRDLTREQYF
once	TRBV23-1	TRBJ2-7	CASSQSRPSYEQYF
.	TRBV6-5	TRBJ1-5	CASSSNQPQHF
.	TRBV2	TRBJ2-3	CASSEGQGAQADTQYF
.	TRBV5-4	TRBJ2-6	CASGRVAGANVLTF
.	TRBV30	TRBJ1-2	CAWRRGQANYGYTF
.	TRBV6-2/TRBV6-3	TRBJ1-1	CASSYDAGNTEAFF
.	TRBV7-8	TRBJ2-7	CASSPYGEQYF
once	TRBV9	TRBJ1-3	CASSVGRLNTIYF
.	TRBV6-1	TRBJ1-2	CASSARRTGANYGYTF
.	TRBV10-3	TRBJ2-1	CAIRDKSSSYNEQFF
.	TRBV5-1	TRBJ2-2	CASSGGQGPTGELFF
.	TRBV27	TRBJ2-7	CASSRRLAGGYEQYF
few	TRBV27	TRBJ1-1	CASSSRPANTEAFF
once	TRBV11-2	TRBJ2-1	CASSQGLNLGNEQFF
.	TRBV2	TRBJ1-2	CASSEDRMNGYTF
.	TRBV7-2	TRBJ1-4	CASSLDRQGGEKLFF
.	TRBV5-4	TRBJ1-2	CASSPLRGEGYTF
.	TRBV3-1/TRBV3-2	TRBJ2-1	CASSQARTGKANEQFF
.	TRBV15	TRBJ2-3	CATSSVGVVTDTQYF
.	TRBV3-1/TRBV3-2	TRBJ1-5	CASSRGVFQPQHF
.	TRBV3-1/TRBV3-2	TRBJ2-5	CASSQGGGRETQYF
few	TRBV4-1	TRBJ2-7	CASSQDIRREQYF
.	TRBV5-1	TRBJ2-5	CASSLERGVQETQYF